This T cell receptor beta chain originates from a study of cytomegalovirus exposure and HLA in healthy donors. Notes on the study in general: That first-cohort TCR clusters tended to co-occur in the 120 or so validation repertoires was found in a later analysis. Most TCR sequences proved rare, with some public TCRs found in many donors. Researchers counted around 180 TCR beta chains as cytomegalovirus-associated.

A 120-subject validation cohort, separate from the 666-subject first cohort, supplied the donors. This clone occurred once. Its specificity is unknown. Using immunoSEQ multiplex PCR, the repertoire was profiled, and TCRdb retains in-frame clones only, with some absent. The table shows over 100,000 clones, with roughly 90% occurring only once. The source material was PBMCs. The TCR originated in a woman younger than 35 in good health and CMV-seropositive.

The CDR3 DNA follows: TGCAGCGTTGAGTACGGGATCATCAGGGAGACCCAGTACTTC. Encoded protein: CSVEYGIIRETQYF. The J gene is TRBJ2-5, the V gene TRBV29-1, with D tentatively TRBD2 (5 bases). CDR3 length: 14 amino acids. V was clipped by 3 bases and J by 5 bases, with 16 bases between them. The germline CDR1 and CDR2 sequences are SQVTM and ANQGSEA. The full variable domain, its missing parts supplied by reference TRBV29-1 and TRBJ2-5, is SAVISQKPSRDICQRGTSLTIQCQVDSQVTMMFWYRQQPGQSLTLIATANQGSEATYESGFVIDKFPISRPNLTFSTLTVSNMSPEDSSIYLCSVEYGIIRETQYFGPGTRLLVL.